This T cell receptor beta chain is from a study of blood T cell repertoires in COVID-19. Sequencing used immunoSEQ multiplex PCR; TCRdb keeps in-frame clones, though not all of them. The sample includes roughly 170,000 clones, roughly four fifths of them seen just once. The germline gives CDR1 MNHEY, CDR2 SVGEGT. The CDR3 extends over 15 amino acids. The J segment lost 3 bases and the V segment lost 3 bases, leaving 6 bases of the junction unmatched. This clonotype was obtained from a man aged 40-49 years who had recovered from COVID-19. Sample: peripheral blood. V gene TRBV6-2 or TRBV6-3 combines with J gene TRBJ2-3; TRBD2 agrees at 7 bases. DNA of the CDR3: TGTGCCAGCAGTTATTGGAGTAGCGGGACAGATACGCAGTATTTT. Protein: CASSYWSSGTDTQYF.